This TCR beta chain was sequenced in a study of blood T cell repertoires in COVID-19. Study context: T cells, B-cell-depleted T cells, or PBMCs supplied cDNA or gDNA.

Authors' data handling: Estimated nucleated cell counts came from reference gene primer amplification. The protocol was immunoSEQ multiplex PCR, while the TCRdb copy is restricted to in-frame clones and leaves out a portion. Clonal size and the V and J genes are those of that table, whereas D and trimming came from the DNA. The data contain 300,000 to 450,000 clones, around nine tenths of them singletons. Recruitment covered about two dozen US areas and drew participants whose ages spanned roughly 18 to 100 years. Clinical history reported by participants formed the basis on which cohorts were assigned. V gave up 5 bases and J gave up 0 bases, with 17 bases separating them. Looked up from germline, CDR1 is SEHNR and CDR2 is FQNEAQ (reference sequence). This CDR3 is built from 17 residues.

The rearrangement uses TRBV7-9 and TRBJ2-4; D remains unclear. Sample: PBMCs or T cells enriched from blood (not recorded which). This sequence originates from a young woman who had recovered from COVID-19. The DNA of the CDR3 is TGTGCCAGCAGCCCGCCACCAGGTCCTTTAGCCAAAAACATTCAGTACTTC. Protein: CASSPPPGPLAKNIQYF.